This passage covers 25 T cell receptor beta chains from one sample sequenced in a study of monozygotic twins with cystic fibrosis. Only in-frame clones appear in the TCRdb table, and some are missing; sequencing was by immunoSEQ multiplex PCR. The sample records over 15,000 clones, 95% to 98% being singletons. The source material was blood. The receptors derive from a woman aged 25-40 years with cystic fibrosis.

This clone has only one observation. The chain joins TRBV4-2 to TRBJ1-1; TRBD1 aligns across 8 bases. The trim removed 1 base at V and 8 bases at J, leaving 9 bases unmatched. CDR3 length: 15 residues. Germline values: CDR1 LGHNA, CDR2 YNFKEQ. CDR3 coding DNA: TGTGCCAGCAGCCAAGGGGACAGGAATTTTCTGGAAGCTTTCTTT. Translated: CASSQGDRNFLEAFF.

V is TRBV6-1 and J is TRBJ2-7; tentatively, D is TRBD1 (6 bases). Trimming removed 0 bases at V and 2 bases at J, with 11 bases between. Germline loops: CDR1 MNHNS, CDR2 SASEGT. This CDR3 has 15 amino acids. The CDR3 reads CASSEAGGRAYEQYF. The CDR3 DNA sequence: TGTGCCAGCAGTGAAGCAGGGGGAAGAGCCTACGAGCAGTACTTC.

The V gene is TRBV28, the J gene TRBJ2-7; D perhaps matches TRBD2 (6 bases). CDR1 and CDR2 from the germline V gene are MDHEN and SYDVKM. This CDR3 is 20 amino acids long. Between the trimmed V and J ends, which lost 5 bases and 0 bases, there was a span of 29 bases. The CDR3 here is CASSPTTGSHHGSLSYEQYF. The CDR3 DNA reads TGTGCCAGCAGTCCTACGACCGGGTCGCACCACGGGAGCCTCTCCTACGAGCAGTACTTC.

V gene TRBV6-1 combines with J gene TRBJ1-4; a weak D match, TRBD1 (6 bases). V dropped 1 base and J dropped 8 bases, with 11 bases sitting between them. The CDR3 consists of 14 residues. Per the germline V gene, CDR1 is MNHNS and CDR2 is SASEGT. As DNA, the CDR3 is TGTGCCAGCAGTGAAGGCACAGGGCACGAAAAACTGTTTTTT. Protein: CASSEGTGHEKLFF.

The V gene is TRBV29-1, the J gene TRBJ1-2; D is ambiguous. The CDR3 runs to 13 residues. Trimming removed 2 bases at V and 8 bases at J, with 15 bases between. Germline CDR1 reads SQVTM; CDR2 reads ANQGSEA. CDR3 nucleotides: TGCAGCGTTGAACAACCGTCCGGGAAAGGCTACACCTTC. Encoded protein: CSVEQPSGKGYTF.

J is TRBJ2-7 and V is TRBV16; TRBD1 aligns across 7 bases. The trim removed 2 bases at V and 5 bases at J, leaving 6 bases unmatched. Germline V gene sequence: CDR1 KGHSY, CDR2 FQNENV. The CDR3 sequence is 14 residues long. Here the CDR3 DNA reads TGTGCCAGCAGCCAAAGAAGACAGGGCCACGAGCAGTACTTC. Translating it yields CASSQRRQGHEQYF.

The chain couples TRBV15 to TRBJ2-5, with D perhaps TRBD2 (6 bases). The CDR3 has 15 amino acids. The germline V gene encodes CDR1 LNHNV and CDR2 YYDKDF (reference sequence). Trimming took 3 bases from V and 2 from J, leaving 13 bases between them. CDR3 nucleotide sequence: TGTGCCACCAGCAGGGAGGGGCGGATTCAAGAGACCCAGTACTTC. Protein sequence: CATSREGRIQETQYF.

The chain couples TRBV7-2 to TRBJ1-1; D is unclear. This CDR3 has 11 amino acids. CDR1 SGHTA and CDR2 FQGNSA come from the germline V gene. V shed 6 bases and J shed 4 bases, with 6 bases lying between them. Here the CDR3 reads CASSTVTEAFF. The CDR3 DNA follows: TGTGCCAGCAGTACAGTCACTGAAGCTTTCTTT. Based on the CDR3 plus reference TRBV7-2 and TRBJ1-1, the full variable domain is GAGVSQSPSNKVTEKGKDVELRCDPISGHTALYWYRQSLGQGLEFLIYFQGNSAPDKSGLPSDRFSAERTGGSVSTLTIQRTQQEDSAVYLCASSTVTEAFFGQGTRLTVV.

CDR3 sequence (DNA): TGTGCCAGCAGCCCCGACTCACACTACGAGCAGTACTTC. This sequence encodes CASSPDSHYEQYF. V gene TRBV7-9 combines with J gene TRBJ2-7; D unresolved. Trimming stripped 5 bases from V and 3 bases from J, with 11 bases between. The V gene's germline CDR1 is SEHNR and CDR2 FQNEAQ (reference sequence). The CDR3 runs 13 residues.

This CDR3 reads CAWSVSGSNQPQHF. The CDR3 DNA is TGTGCCTGGAGTGTATCAGGGTCCAATCAGCCCCAGCATTTT. This chain uses TRBV30 with TRBJ1-5, with D tentatively TRBD1 (5 bases). Looked up from germline, CDR1 is GTSNPN and CDR2 is SVGIG (reference sequence). Trimming took off 0 bases at V and 3 bases at J, with 9 bases between the two ends. The CDR3 is 14 residues long.

This sequence joins TRBV7-9 and TRBJ1-2, with 7 bases aligning to TRBD1. CDR1 is SEHNR and CDR2 is FQNEAQ in the germline V gene (reference sequence). The CDR3 is 14 residues long. V lost 3 bases to trimming and J lost 7 bases; unmatched junction nucleotides: 8. Here the CDR3 reads CASSFRQGVVGYTF. The CDR3 DNA is TGTGCCAGCAGCTTCAGGCAGGGGGTGGTTGGCTACACCTTC.

The rearrangement uses TRBV6-4 and TRBJ2-3, with 11 bases matching TRBD2. Trimming removed 3 bases from V and 1 base from J; junction bases left unmatched: 0. This CDR3 has 15 residues. Germline V gene data show CDR1 as MRHNA and CDR2 as SNTAGT. CDR3 loop: CASSETSGGTDTQYF. CDR3 DNA sequence: TGTGCCAGCAGTGAGACTAGCGGGGGCACAGATACGCAGTATTTT.

The V gene is TRBV6-5, the J gene TRBJ1-2; the match to TRBD1 covers 11 bases. CDR1 MNHEY and CDR2 SVGAGI come from the germline V gene. This CDR3 contains 15 residues. Losses at the gene ends were 6 bases for V and 9 bases for J; bases not matched to a gene: 12. CDR3 nucleotides: TGTGCCAGCAGCTCCCGGACAGGGGGCCCTCCCAGCTACACCTTC. It yields the protein CASSSRTGGPPSYTF.

The V and J genes are TRBV10-3 and TRBJ1-6; 8 positions agree with TRBD1. The CDR3 extends over 16 amino acids. Germline CDR1 ENHRY, CDR2 SYGVKD. Trimming took 0 bases from V and 10 from J; bases not matched to a gene: 8. Here the CDR3 DNA reads TGTGCCATCAGTGAGTCGGAGAACAGGGGGTCGTCACCCCTCCACTTT. It yields the protein CAISESENRGSSPLHF.

The gene calls are TRBV9 and TRBJ2-5; 7 bases fit TRBD1. J lost 2 bases, V lost 4 bases, and 8 bases had no gene match. Germline V gives CDR1 SGDLS, CDR2 YYNGEE. There are 15 residues in the CDR3. The chain's CDR3 is CASSYRGSGQETQYF. CDR3 bases: TGTGCCAGCAGCTACAGGGGTAGTGGGCAAGAGACCCAGTACTTC.

The genes are TRBV10-3 and TRBJ2-3; D gene ambiguous. V lost 10 bases to trimming and J lost 5 bases, with 16 bases between them. The V gene's germline CDR1 is ENHRY and CDR2 SYGVKD. This CDR3 contains 13 residues. This chain's CDR3 is CASSPREIDTQYF. CDR3 in DNA: TGTGCCAGCAGCCCTAGAGAGATAGATACGCAGTATTTT.

The chain combines TRBV10-3 with TRBJ2-6; 11 bases agree with TRBD1. The V segment lost 8 bases and the J segment 1 base; nucleotides outside the gene matches: 7. This CDR3 contains 17 residues. Germline CDR1 reads ENHRY; CDR2 reads SYGVKD. The CDR3 sequence: CAIPSGTGGSGANVLTF. The CDR3, as DNA: TGTGCCATCCCCTCCGGGACAGGGGGGTCTGGGGCCAACGTCCTGACTTTC.

The chain links TRBV4-1 to TRBJ2-5, with 9 nucleotides matching TRBD2. With V trimmed by 0 bases and J by 4 bases, 6 bases remained unmatched. The CDR3 has 16 amino acids. The germline V gene encodes CDR1 MGHRA and CDR2 YSYEKL. The CDR3 loop reads CASSQDPAGGRETQYF. In nucleotides, the CDR3 is TGCGCCAGCAGCCAAGATCCAGCGGGGGGCCGAGAGACCCAGTACTTC.

The chain has TRBV7-9 and TRBJ1-1; possibly TRBD1 for D (6 bases). Germline V gene data show CDR1 as SEHNR and CDR2 as FQNEAQ (reference sequence). The CDR3 extends over 14 amino acids. Trimming shortened V by 4 bases and J by 3 bases, and 12 bases separated the two germline ends. CDR3 sequence: CASSSGAGDTEAFF. In nucleotides, the CDR3 is TGTGCCAGCAGCTCAGGGGCGGGGGACACTGAAGCTTTCTTT.

This chain connects TRBV19 to TRBJ1-2; 8 bases line up with TRBD1. Germline V gene sequence: CDR1 LNHDA, CDR2 SQIVND (reference sequence). The CDR3 is 15 amino acids. The junction had 11 bases not matched to a gene; V was cut back by 6 bases and J by 5 bases. CDR3 sequence reads: CASSRPDREIYGYTF. Here the CDR3 DNA reads TGTGCCAGTAGCCGCCCGGACAGGGAGATTTATGGCTACACCTTC.

CDR3 protein: CASSETRGWGYTF. DNA for the CDR3: TGTGCCAGCAGTGAAACGAGGGGCTGGGGCTACACCTTC. The chain is built from TRBV6-1 and TRBJ1-2, with D possibly being TRBD1 (5 bases). Trimming took 2 bases from V and 8 from J, leaving 12 bases between them. The CDR3 loop spans 13 amino acids. CDR1 is MNHNS and CDR2 is SASEGT in the germline V gene.

The chain combines TRBV11-2 with TRBJ2-3; D remains unclear. This CDR3 region has 12 residues. Between the trimmed V and J ends, which lost 5 bases and 6 bases, there was a span of 9 bases. CDR1 and CDR2 (germline): SGHAT, FQNNGV. DNA for the CDR3: TGTGCCAGCAGCCCGAGTGGGGATACGCAGTATTTT. Protein: CASSPSGDTQYF.

This clone was seen once. The V call is TRBV7-2, the J call TRBJ2-7, with a tentative D call TRBD2 (5 bases). The CDR3 spans 15 residues. V was shortened by 7 bases and J by 6 bases, with 22 bases between the two germline ends. Germline CDR1 reads SGHTA; CDR2 reads FQGNSA. The CDR3 loop is CASTPPGSAAGEQYF. Here the CDR3 DNA reads TGTGCCAGCACCCCTCCGGGCTCTGCGGCGGGCGAGCAGTACTTC.

The chain couples TRBV7-9 to TRBJ2-5; 13 bases agree with TRBD2. Unmatched junction bases numbered 5, after V lost 5 bases and J lost 5 bases. CDR3 length equals 15 residues. The germline V gene encodes CDR1 SEHNR and CDR2 FQNEAQ (reference sequence). The CDR3 reads CASSPLAGGTETQYF. CDR3 DNA sequence: TGTGCCAGCAGCCCACTAGCGGGGGGGACCGAGACCCAGTACTTC.

The J gene is TRBJ2-3, the V gene TRBV5-1; 7 nucleotides match TRBD2. J gave up 0 bases and V 0 bases, and 1 base lay outside the gene matches. The germline CDR1 and CDR2 sequences are SGHRS and YFSETQ. CDR3 size: 15 residues. The CDR3 bases are TGCGCCAGCAGCTTGGGGACTAGAAGCACAGATACGCAGTATTTT. Its protein product is CASSLGTRSTDTQYF.